This T cell receptor beta chain was found in a study of blood T cells in healthy people across ages. About the research overall: T cells yielded about one barcoded beta molecule per two cells through template switching. Overall study results and limits: Measured against age, TCR beta diversity per million T cells decreased in a roughly linear manner.

Germline V gene lookup returns CDR1 LGHDT and CDR2 YNNKEL (reference sequence). The CDR3 totals 12 residues. Trimming removed 6 bases from V and 5 bases from J, with 10 bases in between. Healthy Caucasian individuals from Russia aged about 6 to 95 were enrolled as donors. Peripheral blood samples of roughly 10 milliliters were drawn from each donor. This clonotype was seen only a few times. The antigen is unknown. Using a J-beta primer mix together with a sample-barcoded 5' primer, a second PCR was run for roughly 7 to 11 cycles. Via MiXCR, TCRdb re-called the 5' RACE reads, giving one row per CDR3 protein. This sample yields about 760,000 distinct CDR3 sequences, of which more than 55% are seen a single time; around a quarter belongs to the top ten.

The sample taken for sequencing was blood. This receptor was identified in a man aged 35 to 55 in good health. The chain recombines TRBV3-1 with TRBJ2-5, with unresolved D. Written as DNA, the CDR3 is TGTGCCAGCAGTCAGTTGGAGGAGACCCAGTACTTC. It specifies CASSQLEETQYF.